Below, one T cell receptor (beta chain) is given with its context. As yet, its antigen is unknown. PCR amplification relied on 60 Vbeta primers (plus 13 Jbeta primers). Data came from immunoSEQ multiplex PCR; TCRdb stores just in-frame clones and leaves some out. The data show approximately 150,000 clones, nearly 80% seen once. The sample belongs to a study of cytomegalovirus exposure and HLA in healthy donors. Healthy bone marrow donors formed the donor group. The study, taken as a whole, reports: A list of 150 or so TCR beta chains associated with cytomegalovirus was given. V- and J-gene trimming of TCR beta was linked (in a later analysis) to a missense DCLRE1C variant.

The V end lost 0 bases, the J end lost 1 base, and 10 bases lay between the germline ends. Germline loops: CDR1 SGDLS, CDR2 YYNGEE. This CDR3 region has 15 residues. The chain joins TRBV9 to TRBJ1-1, with D perhaps matching TRBD1 (6 bases). The receptor was isolated from a woman aged 25 to 39 in good health and CMV-seronegative. Material: PBMCs. This CDR3 is CASSVGTAWNTEAFF. The CDR3 bases are TGTGCCAGCAGCGTAGGGACAGCCTGGAACACTGAAGCTTTCTTT.